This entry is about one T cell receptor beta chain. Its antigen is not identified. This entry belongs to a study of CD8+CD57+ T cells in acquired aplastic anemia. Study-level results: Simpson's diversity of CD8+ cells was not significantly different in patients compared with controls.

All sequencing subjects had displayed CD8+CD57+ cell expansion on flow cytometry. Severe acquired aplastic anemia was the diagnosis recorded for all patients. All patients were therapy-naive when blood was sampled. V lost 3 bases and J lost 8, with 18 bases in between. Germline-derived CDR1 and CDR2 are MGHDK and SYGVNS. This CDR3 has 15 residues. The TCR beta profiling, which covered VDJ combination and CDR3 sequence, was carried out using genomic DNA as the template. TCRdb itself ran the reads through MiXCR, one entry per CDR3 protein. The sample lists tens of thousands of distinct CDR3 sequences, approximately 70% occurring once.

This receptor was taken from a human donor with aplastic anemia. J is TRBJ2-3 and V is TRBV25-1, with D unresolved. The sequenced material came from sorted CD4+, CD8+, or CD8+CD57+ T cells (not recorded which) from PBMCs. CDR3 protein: CASSEAGRGAGTQYF. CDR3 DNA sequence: TGTGCCAGCAGTGAGGCCGGGCGAGGCGCAGGTACGCAGTATTTT. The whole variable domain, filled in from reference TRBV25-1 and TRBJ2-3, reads EADIYQTPRYLVIGTGKKITLECSQTMGHDKMYWYQQDPGMELHLIHYSYGVNSTEKGDLSSESTVSRIRTEHFPLTLESARPSHTSQYLCASSEAGRGAGTQYFGPGTRLTVL.